The present T cell receptor (beta chain) was sequenced within a study of post-analysis software for immune sequencing data. Study overall: Disease trajectories encompassed relapsing-remitting, secondary progressive and progressive-relapsing multiple sclerosis. Study-level results: Those with multiple sclerosis, the patient group, showed significantly lower normalized Chao1 diversity than controls. Strong same-batch co-clustering of samples appeared with F measure clustering. Relative to controls, patients had a few TRBV segments at higher frequency, with TRBV5-6, TRBV5-1 and TRBV20-1 among these.

Only a few counts were recorded for this clonotype. Its antigen is currently unknown. Tagging with unique molecular identifiers was a feature of the TCR beta cDNA libraries. The T cell input of about 0.85 to 10 million gave about 500,000 cDNA molecules. TCRdb reanalysed the PCR reads using MiXCR and keeps one entry per CDR3 protein. The sample holds more than 500,000 distinct CDR3 sequences, roughly 34% seen once. The CDR3 contains 14 residues. V lost 2 bases, J lost 5 bases, and 10 bases lay in between. The sequence came from a girl aged 2 to 17 with multiple sclerosis. This chain uses TRBV12-3 or TRBV12-4 with TRBJ1-5; a possible D gene is TRBD1 (6 bases). Sequenced input: blood. This CDR3 reads CASSLWGADQPQHF. CDR3 coding DNA: TGTGCCAGCAGTTTATGGGGGGCCGATCAGCCCCAGCATTTT.